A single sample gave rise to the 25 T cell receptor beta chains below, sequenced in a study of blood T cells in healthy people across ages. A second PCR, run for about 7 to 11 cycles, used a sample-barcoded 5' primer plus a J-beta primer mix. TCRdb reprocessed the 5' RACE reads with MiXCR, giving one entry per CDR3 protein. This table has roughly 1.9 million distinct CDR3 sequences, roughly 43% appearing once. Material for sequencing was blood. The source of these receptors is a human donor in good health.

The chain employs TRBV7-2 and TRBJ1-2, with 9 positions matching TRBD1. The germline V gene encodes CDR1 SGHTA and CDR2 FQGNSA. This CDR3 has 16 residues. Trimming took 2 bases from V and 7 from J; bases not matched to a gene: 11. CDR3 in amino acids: CASSLNLGQGGSGYTF. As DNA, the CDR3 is TGTGCCAGCAGCTTAAATCTGGGACAGGGTGGATCTGGCTACACCTTC.

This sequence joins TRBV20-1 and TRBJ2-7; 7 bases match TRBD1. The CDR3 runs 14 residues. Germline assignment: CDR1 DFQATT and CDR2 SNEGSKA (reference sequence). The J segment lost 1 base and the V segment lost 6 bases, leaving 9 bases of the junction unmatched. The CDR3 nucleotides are TGCAGTGCCTCCGTAGGCAGGGGGTCCTACGAGCAGTACTTC. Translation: CSASVGRGSYEQYF.

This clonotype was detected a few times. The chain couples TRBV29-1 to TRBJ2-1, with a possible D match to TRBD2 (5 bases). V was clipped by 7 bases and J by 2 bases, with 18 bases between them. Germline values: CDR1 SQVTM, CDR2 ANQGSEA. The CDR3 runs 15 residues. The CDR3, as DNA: TGCAGCGCTAGATTGGGAAACGGGGCCTACAATGAGCAGTTCTTC. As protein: CSARLGNGAYNEQFF.

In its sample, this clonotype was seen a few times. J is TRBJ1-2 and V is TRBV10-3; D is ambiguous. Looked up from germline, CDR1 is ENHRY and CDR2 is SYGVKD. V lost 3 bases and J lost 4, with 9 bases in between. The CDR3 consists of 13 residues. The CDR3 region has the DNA TGTGCCATCAGTGACGATCCATTCTATGGCTACACCTTC. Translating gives CAISDDPFYGYTF.

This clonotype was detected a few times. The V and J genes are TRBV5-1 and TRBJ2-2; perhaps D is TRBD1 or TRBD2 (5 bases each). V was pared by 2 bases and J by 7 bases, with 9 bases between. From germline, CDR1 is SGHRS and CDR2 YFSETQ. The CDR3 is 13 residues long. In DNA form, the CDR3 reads TGCGCCAGCAGCTTCGGGGCGATCGGGGAGCTGTTTTTT. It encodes CASSFGAIGELFF.

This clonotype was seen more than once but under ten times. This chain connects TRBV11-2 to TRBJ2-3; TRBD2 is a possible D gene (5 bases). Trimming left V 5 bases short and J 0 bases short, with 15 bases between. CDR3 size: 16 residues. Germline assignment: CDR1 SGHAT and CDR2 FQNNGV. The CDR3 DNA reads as TGTGCCAGCAGCCCCCTAGCTTGGTCTAGCACAGATACGCAGTATTTT. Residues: CASSPLAWSSTDTQYF.

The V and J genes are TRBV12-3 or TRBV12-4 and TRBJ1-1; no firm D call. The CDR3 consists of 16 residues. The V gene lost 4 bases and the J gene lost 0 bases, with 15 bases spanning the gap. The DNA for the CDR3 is TGTGCCAGCAGTTCATTAAACAGCGACATGAACACTGAAGCTTTCTTT. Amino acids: CASSSLNSDMNTEAFF.

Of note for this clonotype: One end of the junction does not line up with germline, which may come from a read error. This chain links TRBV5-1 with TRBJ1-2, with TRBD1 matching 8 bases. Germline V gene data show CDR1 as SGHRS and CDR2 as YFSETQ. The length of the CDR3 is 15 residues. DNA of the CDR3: TGCGTCAGCAGCTCAGACAGGGGCGCAGTGTCCGGCTACACCTTC. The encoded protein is CVSSSDRGAVSGYTF.

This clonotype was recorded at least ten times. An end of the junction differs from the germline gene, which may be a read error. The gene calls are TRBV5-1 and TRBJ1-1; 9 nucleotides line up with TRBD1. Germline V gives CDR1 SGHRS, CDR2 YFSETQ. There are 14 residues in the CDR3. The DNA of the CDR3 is TGTGCCAGCAGCTTAGGACAGGGGTTCACTGAAGCTTTCTTT. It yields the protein CASSLGQGFTEAFF.

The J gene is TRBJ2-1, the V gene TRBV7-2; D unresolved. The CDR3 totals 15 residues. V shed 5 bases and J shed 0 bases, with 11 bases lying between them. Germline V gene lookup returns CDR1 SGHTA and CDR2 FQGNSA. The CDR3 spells CASSQQTSSYNEQFF. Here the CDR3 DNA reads TGTGCCAGCAGCCAACAGACATCCTCCTACAATGAGCAGTTCTTC.

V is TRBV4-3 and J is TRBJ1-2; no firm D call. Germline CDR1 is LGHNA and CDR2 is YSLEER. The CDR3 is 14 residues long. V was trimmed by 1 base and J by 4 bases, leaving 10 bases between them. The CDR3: CASSQVWVPYGYTF. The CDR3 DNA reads TGCGCCAGCAGCCAAGTGTGGGTTCCCTATGGCTACACCTTC.

For the CDR3, the DNA is TGTGCCAGCCGACAAACCGGGAACACTGAAGCTTTCTTT. Amino acid sequence: CASRQTGNTEAFF. The chain joins TRBV12-3 or TRBV12-4 to TRBJ1-1; D unclear. The CDR3 consists of 13 residues. V lost 8 bases and J lost 1, with 11 bases in between.

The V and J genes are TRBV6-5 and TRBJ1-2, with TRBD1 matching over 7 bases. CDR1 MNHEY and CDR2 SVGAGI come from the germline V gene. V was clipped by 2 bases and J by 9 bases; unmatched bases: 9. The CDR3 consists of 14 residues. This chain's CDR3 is CASSYAPDRDSYTF. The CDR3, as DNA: TGTGCCAGCAGTTACGCCCCTGACAGGGACAGCTACACCTTC.

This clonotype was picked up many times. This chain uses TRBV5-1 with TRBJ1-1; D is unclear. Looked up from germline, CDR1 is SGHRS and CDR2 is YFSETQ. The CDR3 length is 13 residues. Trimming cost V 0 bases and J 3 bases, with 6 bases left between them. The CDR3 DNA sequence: TGCGCCAGCAGCTTGGCCGAGGACACTGAAGCTTTCTTT. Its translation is CASSLAEDTEAFF.

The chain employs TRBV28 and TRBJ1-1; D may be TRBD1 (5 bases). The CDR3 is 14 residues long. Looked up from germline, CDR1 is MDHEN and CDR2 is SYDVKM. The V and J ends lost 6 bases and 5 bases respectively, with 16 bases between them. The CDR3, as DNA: TGTGCCAGCAGCCTCTGGGGGGGTCAAACTGAAGCTTTCTTT. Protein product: CASSLWGGQTEAFF.

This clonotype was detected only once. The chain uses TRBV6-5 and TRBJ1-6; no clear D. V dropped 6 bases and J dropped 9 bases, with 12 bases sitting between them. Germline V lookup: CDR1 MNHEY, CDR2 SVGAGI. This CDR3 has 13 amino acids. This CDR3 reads CASRRTLGSPLHF. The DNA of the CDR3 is TGTGCCAGCAGGCGGACCCTGGGTTCACCCCTCCACTTT.

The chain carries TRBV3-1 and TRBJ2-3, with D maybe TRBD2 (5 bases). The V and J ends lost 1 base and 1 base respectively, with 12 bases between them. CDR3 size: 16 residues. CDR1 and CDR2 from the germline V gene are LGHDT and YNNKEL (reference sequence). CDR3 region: CASSQGADWGTDTQYF. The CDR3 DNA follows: TGTGCCAGCAGCCAAGGGGCGGACTGGGGCACAGATACGCAGTATTTT.

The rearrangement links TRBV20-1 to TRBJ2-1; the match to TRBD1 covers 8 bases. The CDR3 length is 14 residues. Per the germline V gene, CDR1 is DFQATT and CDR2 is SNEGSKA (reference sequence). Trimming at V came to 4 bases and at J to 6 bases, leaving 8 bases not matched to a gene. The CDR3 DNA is TGCAGTGCTAAGACTGACAGGGGAGTCAATGAGCAGTTCTTC. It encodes CSAKTDRGVNEQFF.

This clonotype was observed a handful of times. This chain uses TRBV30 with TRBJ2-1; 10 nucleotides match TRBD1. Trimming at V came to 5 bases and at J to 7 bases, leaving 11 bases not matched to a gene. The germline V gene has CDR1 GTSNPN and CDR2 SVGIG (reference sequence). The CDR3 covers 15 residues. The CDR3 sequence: CAWDDIGQGGNEQFF. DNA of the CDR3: TGTGCCTGGGACGATATTGGACAGGGGGGAAATGAGCAGTTCTTC. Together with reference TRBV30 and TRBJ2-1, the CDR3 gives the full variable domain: SQTIHQWPATLVQPVGSPLSLECTVEGTSNPNLYWYRQAAGRGLQLLFYSVGIGQISSEVPQNLSASRPQDRQFILSSKKLLLSDSGFYLCAWDDIGQGGNEQFFGPGTRLTVL.

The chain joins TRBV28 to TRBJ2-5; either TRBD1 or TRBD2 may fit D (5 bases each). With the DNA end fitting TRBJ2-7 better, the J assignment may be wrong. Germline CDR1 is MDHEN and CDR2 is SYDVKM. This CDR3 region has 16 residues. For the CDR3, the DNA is TGTGCCAGCAGTTCCATCGTCCGGGACGGAACCTACGAGCAGTACTTC. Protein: CASSSIVRDGTYEQYF.

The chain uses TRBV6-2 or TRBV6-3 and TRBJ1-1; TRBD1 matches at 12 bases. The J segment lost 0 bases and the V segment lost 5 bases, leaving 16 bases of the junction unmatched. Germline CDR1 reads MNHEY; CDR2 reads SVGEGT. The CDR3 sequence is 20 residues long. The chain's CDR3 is CASSKFRDRGRGSMNTEAFF. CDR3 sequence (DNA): TGTGCCAGCAGTAAATTCCGGGACAGGGGGCGAGGAAGCATGAACACTGAAGCTTTCTTT.

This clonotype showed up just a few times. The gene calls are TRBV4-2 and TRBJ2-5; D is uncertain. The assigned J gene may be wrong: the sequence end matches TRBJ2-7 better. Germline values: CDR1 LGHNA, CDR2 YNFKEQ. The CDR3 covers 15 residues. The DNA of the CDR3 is TGTGCCAGCAGCCAAGAAAGCCACGGCACCTACGAGCAGTACTTC. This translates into CASSQESHGTYEQYF.

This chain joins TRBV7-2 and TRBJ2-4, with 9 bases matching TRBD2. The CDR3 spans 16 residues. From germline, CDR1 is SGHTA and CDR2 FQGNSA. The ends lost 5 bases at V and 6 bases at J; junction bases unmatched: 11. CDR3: CASSPSGASLINIQYF. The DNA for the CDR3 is TGTGCCAGCAGCCCTAGCGGGGCTTCCCTGATAAACATTCAGTACTTC.

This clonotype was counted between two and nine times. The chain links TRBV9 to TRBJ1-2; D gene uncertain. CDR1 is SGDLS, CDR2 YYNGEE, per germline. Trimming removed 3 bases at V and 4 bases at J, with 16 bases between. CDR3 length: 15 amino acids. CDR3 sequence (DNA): TGTGCCAGCAGCGAATACGTCCAGGATAGCTATGGCTACACCTTC. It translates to CASSEYVQDSYGYTF.

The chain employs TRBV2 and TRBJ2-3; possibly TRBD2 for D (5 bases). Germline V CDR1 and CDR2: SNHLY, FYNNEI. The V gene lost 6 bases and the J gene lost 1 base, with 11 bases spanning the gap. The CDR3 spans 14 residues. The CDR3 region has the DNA TGTGCCAGCAGGAGGGATCCAGGCACAGATACGCAGTATTTT. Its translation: CASRRDPGTDTQYF.